This T cell receptor beta chain comes out of a study of cytomegalovirus exposure and HLA in healthy donors. General observations from the study: There were 160 or so TCR beta chains listed as cytomegalovirus-associated.

The CDR3 runs to 12 residues. Germline V gene lookup returns CDR1 SGDLS and CDR2 YYNGEE. V lost 2 bases and J lost 5, with 7 bases in between. Sequencing used immunoSEQ multiplex PCR; TCRdb keeps in-frame clones, though not all of them. This sample has around 260,000 clones, with 90% found just once. This clone appeared a single time. Its target is unknown. The sequence was obtained from a woman younger than 45 in good health and CMV-seronegative. The material sequenced was PBMCs. V usage is TRBV9 and J usage is TRBJ2-5; D possibly corresponds to TRBD2 (6 bases). The CDR3 nucleotides read TGTGCCAGCAGCGTTCGGGGGGAGACCCAGTACTTC. It yields the protein CASSVRGETQYF.